Listed below are T cell receptor beta chains from one sample, sequenced in a study of response to subunit inactivated influenza vaccine. TCRdb called the RT-PCR reads again in MiXCR, with one record for every CDR3 protein. Here the sample spans roughly 760,000 distinct CDR3 sequences, approximately 21% being singletons. Sequenced material: PBMCs from blood, taken 5 days after vaccination. Receptors originate from a man aged 45-60 years who received an inactivated influenza vaccine. The CDR3 runs from the conserved cysteine through the conserved F or W. Each record gives: clone size, V gene, D gene, J gene, CDR3 protein, CDR3 DNA. D genes are given only for firm matches. Some rows mark clone size as missing; the rest say once, few, many or name a class of expanded clone.

abundance: few; v_gene: TRBV20-1; d_gene: -; j_gene: TRBJ2-2; CDR3aa: CSAPDFGGTGELFF; CDR3nt: TGCAGTGCCCCGGACTTTGGGGGCACCGGGGAGCTGTTTTTT
abundance: few; v_gene: TRBV4-2; d_gene: -; j_gene: TRBJ2-1; CDR3aa: CASSSTTEYNEQFF; CDR3nt: TGTGCCAGCAGCTCTACTACAGAATACAATGAGCAGTTCTTC
abundance: -; v_gene: TRBV7-9; d_gene: -; j_gene: TRBJ1-2; CDR3aa: CASSVGQRMGGYTF; CDR3nt: TGTGCCAGCAGCGTGGGGCAGCGGATGGGAGGCTACACCTTC
abundance: few; v_gene: TRBV20-1; d_gene: -; j_gene: TRBJ2-5; CDR3aa: CSARGLGLDETQYF; CDR3nt: TGCAGTGCTAGGGGGCTGGGGTTAGATGAGACCCAGTACTTC
abundance: -; v_gene: TRBV28; d_gene: -; j_gene: TRBJ1-2; CDR3aa: CASSLSRGGYYGYTF; CDR3nt: TGTGCCAGCAGTTTATCACGCGGGGGGTACTATGGCTACACCTTC
abundance: many; v_gene: TRBV5-1; d_gene: -; j_gene: TRBJ2-2; CDR3aa: CASSSTGELFF; CDR3nt: TGCGCCAGCAGCTCCACAGGGGAGCTGTTTTTT
abundance: -; v_gene: TRBV14; d_gene: -; j_gene: TRBJ2-7; CDR3aa: CASSQPGRFNEQYF; CDR3nt: TGTGCCAGCAGTCAACCAGGGAGATTCAACGAGCAGTACTTC
abundance: -; v_gene: TRBV6-5; d_gene: TRBD2; j_gene: TRBJ2-3; CDR3aa: CASSYSRTSGSTDTQYF; CDR3nt: TGTGCCAGCAGTTACTCTAGGACTAGCGGAAGCACAGATACGCAGTATTTT
abundance: -; v_gene: TRBV7-2; d_gene: -; j_gene: TRBJ1-1; CDR3aa: CASSLWNTEAFF; CDR3nt: TGTGCCAGCAGTCTGTGGAACACTGAAGCTTTCTTT
abundance: -; v_gene: TRBV29-1; d_gene: TRBD1; j_gene: TRBJ2-5; CDR3aa: CSVEARTGGYF; CDR3nt: TGCAGCGTTGAAGCCCGGACAGGGGGTTACTTC
abundance: -; v_gene: TRBV3-1; d_gene: -; j_gene: TRBJ2-1; CDR3aa: CASTRHSHSYNEQFF; CDR3nt: TGTGCCAGCACCCGGCACTCCCACTCCTACAATGAGCAGTTCTTC
abundance: -; v_gene: TRBV7-2; d_gene: -; j_gene: TRBJ2-3; CDR3aa: CASTPERVTDTQYF; CDR3nt: TGTGCCAGCACCCCGGAGCGGGTCACAGATACGCAGTATTTT